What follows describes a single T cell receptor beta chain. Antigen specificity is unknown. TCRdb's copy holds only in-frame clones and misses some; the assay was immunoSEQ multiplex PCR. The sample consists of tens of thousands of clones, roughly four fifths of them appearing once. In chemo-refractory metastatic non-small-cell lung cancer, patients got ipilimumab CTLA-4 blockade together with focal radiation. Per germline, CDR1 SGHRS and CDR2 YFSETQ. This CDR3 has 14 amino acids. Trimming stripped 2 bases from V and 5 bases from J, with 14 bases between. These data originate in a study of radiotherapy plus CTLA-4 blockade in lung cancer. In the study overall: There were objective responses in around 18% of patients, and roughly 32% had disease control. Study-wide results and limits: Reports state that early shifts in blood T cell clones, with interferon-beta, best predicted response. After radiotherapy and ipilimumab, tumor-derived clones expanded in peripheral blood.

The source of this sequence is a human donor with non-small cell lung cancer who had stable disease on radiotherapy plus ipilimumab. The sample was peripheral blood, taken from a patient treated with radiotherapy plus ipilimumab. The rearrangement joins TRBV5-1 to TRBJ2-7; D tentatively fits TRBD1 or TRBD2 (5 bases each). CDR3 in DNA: TGCGCCAGCAGCTTCCGGGACGTGATTGACGAGCAGTACTTC. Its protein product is CASSFRDVIDEQYF.